This paragraph covers one T cell receptor beta chain sequence. This record belongs to a study of spatial heterogeneity in lung cancer. TCRdb redid the calling of the 5' RACE reads with MiXCR, one entry per CDR3 protein. This sample has under 150,000 distinct CDR3 sequences, with approximately 11% found just once. Documented time point: blood at routine non-recurrence follow-up after resection. The source of this sequence is a female donor with early-stage non-small cell lung cancer. Material: PBMCs, obtained at follow-up.

The CDR3 sequence is CASSFRTSGYNEQFF. The CDR3 nucleotides read TGTGCCAGCAGTTTCAGGACTAGCGGTTACAATGAGCAGTTCTTC. The genes are TRBV12-3 or TRBV12-4 and TRBJ2-1; TRBD2 matches at 10 bases. Trimming cost V 3 bases and J 4 bases; bases outside gene matches: 3. The CDR3 has 15 amino acids.